This T cell receptor (beta chain) was identified during a study of graft-versus-host responses after intestinal transplantation. As regards this clone: The target antigen is unknown.

The germline V gene encodes CDR1 SGHDT and CDR2 YYEEEE. The V gene end was trimmed by 4 bases and the J gene end by 4 bases; junction bases not matched to a gene: 7. This CDR3 has 15 residues. This table comes from immunoSEQ multiplex PCR, and its TCRdb copy is limited to in-frame clones, with some not included. The table records tens of thousands of clones, almost 95% of them present only once. This sequence was found in a human donor who was the organ donor for an intestinal transplant. V and J are TRBV5-6 and TRBJ2-3, with 9 bases matching TRBD2. The sequencing here drew on unstimulated CD4+ T cells sorted from spleen or lymph node cells, taken before transplant. For the CDR3, the DNA is TGTGCCAGCAGCGTTAGCGGGGGAGGGGCAGATACGCAGTATTTT. The encoded protein is CASSVSGGGADTQYF.